The 31 T cell receptor beta chains given below trace back to one sample, sequenced in a study of blood T cell repertoires in COVID-19. Profiling relied on immunoSEQ multiplex PCR, and the TCRdb table lists in-frame clones only, not all of them. The sample holds 150,000 to 180,000 clones; approximately 80% are singletons and the top ten take about 3.8%. Sequencing was done on a sample of peripheral blood. These receptor sequences come from a woman aged 80 or over with acute or convalescent COVID-19.

The V gene is TRBV5-6, the J gene TRBJ1-1, with D maybe TRBD1 (5 bases). The CDR3 spans 14 residues. V was cut by 0 bases and J by 3 bases, with 9 bases left in between. Germline CDR1 is SGHDT and CDR2 is YYEEEE. DNA of the CDR3: TGTGCCAGCAGCTTGGCAGGGCGCGACACTGAAGCTTTCTTT. As protein: CASSLAGRDTEAFF.

This chain links TRBV5-1 with TRBJ1-1; TRBD1 might be the D (6 bases). The CDR3 covers 15 residues. Germline CDR1 reads SGHRS; CDR2 reads YFSETQ. The V end was cut by 1 base, the J end by 3 bases, with 13 bases between. The DNA of the CDR3 is TGCGCCAGCAGCTTGCCCGAGGGGGGGTACACTGAAGCTTTCTTT. Protein sequence: CASSLPEGGYTEAFF.

V usage is TRBV16 and J usage is TRBJ2-7; 11 bases fit TRBD2. Losses at the gene ends were 5 bases for V and 2 bases for J; bases not matched to a gene: 14. Looked up from germline, CDR1 is KGHSY and CDR2 is FQNENV. The CDR3 totals 18 residues. The CDR3 protein is CASSVGRARLAGPYEQYF. The CDR3, as DNA: TGTGCCAGCAGCGTGGGACGGGCAAGACTAGCGGGACCCTACGAGCAGTACTTC.

V usage is TRBV7-2 and J usage is TRBJ2-7; D might be TRBD1 (6 bases). CDR3 size: 14 residues. The germline V gene has CDR1 SGHTA and CDR2 FQGNSA. V lost 3 bases and J lost 0, with 9 bases in between. CDR3 region: CASSFQGSSYEQYF. In nucleotides, the CDR3 is TGTGCCAGCAGCTTTCAGGGGAGCTCCTACGAGCAGTACTTC.

The table lists this clone with a few counts. The chain is built from TRBV7-2 and TRBJ1-5, with D possibly TRBD1 on 5 matching bases. The V gene lost 3 bases and the J gene lost 4 bases, with 10 bases spanning the gap. From germline, CDR1 is SGHTA and CDR2 FQGNSA. The CDR3 totals 14 residues. CDR3 nucleotides: TGTGCCAGCAGCTTGGGCCAGGGTAATCAGCCCCAGCATTTT. Its translation is CASSLGQGNQPQHF.

This clone was seen a few times. J is TRBJ2-7 and V is TRBV4-2; possibly TRBD2 for D (6 bases). V lost 4 bases, J lost 2 bases, and 9 bases lay in between. The CDR3 is 13 residues long. CDR1 is LGHNA, CDR2 YNFKEQ, per germline. CDR3 sequence reads: CASSPTGAYEQYF. The CDR3 nucleotides read TGTGCCAGCAGCCCGACGGGGGCCTACGAGCAGTACTTC.

The chain links TRBV6-2 or TRBV6-3 to TRBJ2-1; 13 nucleotides align to TRBD2. The CDR3 is 15 amino acids. The V gene end was trimmed by 4 bases and the J gene end by 12 bases; junction bases not matched to a gene: 9. Germline loops: CDR1 MNHEY, CDR2 SVGEGT. The CDR3 region has the DNA TGTGCCAGCAGTTCTGGACTAGCGGGGGTTCTTGTGCAGTTCTTC. Its translation: CASSSGLAGVLVQFF.

The chain uses TRBV19 and TRBJ1-2, with TRBD1 identical over 7 bases. The CDR3 contains 14 residues. The germline V gene encodes CDR1 LNHDA and CDR2 SQIVND (reference sequence). The V gene end was trimmed by 4 bases and the J gene end by 1 base; junction bases not matched to a gene: 3. The CDR3 here is CASSKWDSNYGYTF. In nucleotides, the CDR3 is TGTGCCAGTAGTAAATGGGACAGTAACTATGGCTACACCTTC.

This clone turned up a few times. The V gene is TRBV18, the J gene TRBJ1-5, with D unresolved. V was trimmed by 2 bases and J by 4 bases, leaving 9 bases between them. The germline V gene encodes CDR1 KGHSH and CDR2 LQKENI. The CDR3 has 14 amino acids. CDR3 amino acids: CASSPGRSNQPQHF. The CDR3 DNA follows: TGTGCCAGCTCACCAGGGAGGAGTAATCAGCCCCAGCATTTT.

This clone appeared a single time. This rearrangement joins TRBV6-2 or TRBV6-3 to TRBJ1-6; D is possibly TRBD1 (6 bases). The CDR3 length is 13 residues. Per germline, CDR1 MNHEY and CDR2 SVGEGT. Between the trimmed V and J ends, which lost 2 bases and 10 bases, there was a span of 9 bases. CDR3 coding DNA: TGTGCCAGCAGTTACAACAGGGACTCACCCCTCCACTTT. Translating gives CASSYNRDSPLHF.

The rearrangement uses TRBV19 and TRBJ2-2; possibly TRBD2 for D (6 bases). This CDR3 contains 15 residues. In germline, CDR1 is LNHDA, CDR2 SQIVND (reference sequence). V was shortened by 5 bases and J by 3 bases, with 13 bases between the two germline ends. The CDR3 sequence: CASSSSGTYTGELFF. The CDR3 nucleotides read TGTGCCAGTAGTTCCTCGGGGACTTACACCGGGGAGCTGTTTTTT.

The J gene is TRBJ1-6, the V gene TRBV5-4; 8 bases fit TRBD1. The CDR3 loop spans 16 amino acids. With V trimmed by 4 bases and J by 4 bases, 7 bases remained unmatched. Germline loops: CDR1 SGHNT, CDR2 YYREEE (reference sequence). For the CDR3, the DNA is TGTGCCAGCAGCAGTGGAGGGACAGGATATAATTCACCCCTCCACTTT. This gives the protein CASSSGGTGYNSPLHF.

The chain combines TRBV7-6 with TRBJ2-7; a possible D gene is TRBD2 (5 bases). CDR1 and CDR2 (germline): SGHVS, FNYEAQ. Trimming removed 7 bases from V and 1 base from J, with 17 bases in between. The CDR3 contains 15 residues. The CDR3 here is CASMSGVGESYEQYF. CDR3 in DNA: TGTGCCAGCATGTCCGGAGTGGGAGAGTCCTACGAGCAGTACTTC.

The chain joins TRBV4-2 to TRBJ2-7; 9 bases match TRBD2. The CDR3 contains 16 residues. CDR1 is LGHNA, CDR2 YNFKEQ, per germline. The junction had 10 bases not matched to a gene; V was cut back by 2 bases and J by 5 bases. The CDR3 here is CASSQLTSGIGDEQYF. In DNA, the CDR3 is TGTGCCAGCAGCCAATTGACTAGCGGTATAGGGGACGAGCAGTACTTC.

This rearrangement joins TRBV6-2 or TRBV6-3 to TRBJ1-2, with TRBD1 as a possible D gene (5 bases). With 5 bases removed from V and 6 bases from J, the gap between germline ends came to 19 bases. The CDR3 is 15 residues long. Germline lookup yields CDR1 MNHEY and CDR2 SVGEGT. The CDR3 here is CASSDSLAGKNGYTF. As DNA, the CDR3 is TGTGCCAGCAGTGACAGCCTGGCAGGGAAAAATGGCTACACCTTC.

Concerning this clone: Sequence at one end of the junction differs from germline and may be a read error. The V call is TRBV7-7, the J call TRBJ1-1; D is unresolved. The CDR3 is made up of 13 amino acids. Germline loops: CDR1 SSHAT, CDR2 FNYEAQ (reference sequence). For the CDR3, the DNA is TGTGCTAGCAGCTTGTCCGTGAACACTGAAGCTTTCTTT. Residues: CASSLSVNTEAFF.

The V call is TRBV7-6, the J call TRBJ2-1; the match to TRBD2 covers 9 bases. This CDR3 has 15 residues. J gave up 5 bases and V 5 bases, and 7 bases lay outside the gene matches. Per germline, CDR1 SGHVS and CDR2 FNYEAQ. Here the CDR3 reads CASSTKRLADNEQFF. The CDR3 DNA reads TGTGCCAGCAGCACAAAGAGACTAGCGGACAATGAGCAGTTCTTC.

The rearrangement joins TRBV7-3 to TRBJ2-3, with 9 bases that match TRBD1. This CDR3 comprises 16 residues. V dropped 5 bases and J dropped 1; count of bases not matched to a gene: 7. CDR1 is SGHTA, CDR2 FQGTGA, per germline. The CDR3 loop reads CASSLGTGRGTDTQYF. The DNA of the CDR3 is TGTGCCAGCAGCCTGGGGACAGGGAGAGGCACAGATACGCAGTATTTT.

The table lists this clone with a few counts. This chain links TRBV29-1 with TRBJ2-3, with a possible D match to TRBD1 (7 bases). Trimming left V 5 bases short and J 0 bases short, with 21 bases between. CDR3 length: 17 residues. Germline V gene lookup returns CDR1 SQVTM and CDR2 ANQGSEA. This CDR3 reads CSVSSPTTGTSTDTQYF. The CDR3 nucleotides are TGCAGCGTTTCTTCTCCCACGACAGGGACTAGCACAGATACGCAGTATTTT.

The chain employs TRBV4-3 and TRBJ1-2; possibly TRBD1 for D (5 bases). CDR3 length equals 15 residues. Germline V gives CDR1 LGHNA, CDR2 YSLEER. Trimming shortened V by 0 bases and J by 4 bases, and 12 bases separated the two germline ends. CDR3 region: CASSQDSGTGYGYTF. In nucleotides, the CDR3 is TGCGCCAGCAGCCAAGATAGCGGGACCGGCTATGGCTACACCTTC.

The gene calls are TRBV27 and TRBJ2-5; 8 bases match TRBD1. V was pared by 6 bases and J by 5 bases, with 5 bases of the junction left unmatched. The CDR3 is 13 amino acids. The germline CDR1 and CDR2 sequences are MNHEY and SMNVEV (reference sequence). The CDR3 spells CASRSTGVETQYF. The DNA of the CDR3 is TGTGCCAGCAGGTCGACAGGGGTGGAGACCCAGTACTTC.

This clone showed up just once. V is TRBV7-9 and J is TRBJ2-1; 8 bases fit TRBD2. Germline CDR1 SEHNR, CDR2 FQNEAQ (reference sequence). CDR3 length: 17 amino acids. The ends lost 3 bases at V and 7 bases at J; junction bases unmatched: 14. Written as DNA, the CDR3 is TGTGCCAGCAGCTTGTACGTGGGTAGCGGGATGAGTAATGAGCAGTTCTTC. Amino acids: CASSLYVGSGMSNEQFF.

This clone was counted a single time. This sequence joins TRBV5-1 and TRBJ2-1; D may be TRBD1 (6 bases). The V gene lost 2 bases and the J gene lost 1 base, with 10 bases spanning the gap. The V gene's germline CDR1 is SGHRS and CDR2 YFSETQ. CDR3 size: 15 residues. In nucleotides, the CDR3 is TGCGCCAGCAGCTTTGAGGGGGAGTCCTACAATGAGCAGTTCTTC. It specifies CASSFEGESYNEQFF.

This rearrangement joins TRBV7-3 to TRBJ2-6; 7 nucleotides line up with TRBD1. The CDR3 consists of 16 residues. The germline CDR1 and CDR2 sequences are SGHTA and FQGTGA. Trimming at V came to 5 bases and at J to 2 bases, leaving 6 bases not matched to a gene. CDR3 bases: TGTGCCAGCAGCGAGGAAACAGGGGCTGGGGCCAACGTCCTGACTTTC. Translating it yields CASSEETGAGANVLTF.

The gene calls are TRBV20-1 and TRBJ2-1, with D perhaps matching TRBD2 (7 bases). CDR1 is DFQATT and CDR2 is SNEGSKA in the germline V gene (reference sequence). There are 14 residues in the CDR3. Trimming took 3 bases from V and 3 from J, leaving 12 bases between them. Here the CDR3 reads CSASGGGLYNEQFF. The CDR3 DNA reads as TGCAGTGCTAGTGGCGGGGGCCTCTACAATGAGCAGTTCTTC.

This sequence joins TRBV18 and TRBJ2-6, with 7 nucleotides matching TRBD1. The CDR3 is made up of 17 amino acids. Trimming took 4 bases from V and 0 from J; bases not matched to a gene: 6. The germline V gene has CDR1 KGHSH and CDR2 LQKENI. In DNA, the CDR3 is TGTGCCAGCTCACGGGGACAGACACTCTCTGGGGCCAACGTCCTGACTTTC. Its protein is CASSRGQTLSGANVLTF.

The rearrangement uses TRBV14 and TRBJ2-7; no clear D. Trimming shortened V by 1 base and J by 2 bases, and 12 bases separated the two germline ends. CDR1 and CDR2 (germline): SGHDN, FVKESK. CDR3 length equals 15 residues. The DNA for the CDR3 is TGTGCCAGCAGCCAAGTGTCTAGTCGACCCTACGAGCAGTACTTC. This encodes CASSQVSSRPYEQYF.

The chain is built from TRBV9 and TRBJ2-5; D is undetermined. This CDR3 has 11 residues. Per the germline V gene, CDR1 is SGDLS and CDR2 is YYNGEE. The ends were cut back, 5 bases at V and 3 bases at J, with 5 bases in the middle. The CDR3 DNA is TGTGCCAGCAGTGCAGAAGAGACCCAGTACTTC. Encoded protein: CASSAEETQYF.

The chain is built from TRBV7-9 and TRBJ2-5, with 12 positions matching TRBD2. Germline V lookup: CDR1 SEHNR, CDR2 FQNEAQ (reference sequence). The V and J ends lost 3 bases and 4 bases, in that order; junction bases with no gene match: 9. The CDR3 loop spans 17 amino acids. The CDR3 bases are TGTGCCAGCAGCTTCTGGACTAGCGGGGTTGGAGGAGAGACCCAGTACTTC. This sequence encodes CASSFWTSGVGGETQYF.

The V gene is TRBV28, the J gene TRBJ1-5, with 8 nucleotides matching TRBD1. Germline V CDR1 and CDR2: MDHEN, SYDVKM. This CDR3 contains 15 residues. V gave up 4 bases and J gave up 4 bases; unmatched junction bases: 6. Here the CDR3 DNA reads TGTGCCAGCAGTTCCACAGGGGGTGGAAATCAGCCCCAGCATTTT. It encodes CASSSTGGGNQPQHF.

This clone was counted only a few times. The V call is TRBV2, the J call TRBJ2-7; no firm D call. From germline, CDR1 is SNHLY and CDR2 FYNNEI. Trimming removed 7 bases at V and 3 bases at J, with 10 bases between. The CDR3 loop spans 12 amino acids. CDR3 amino acids: CASIPDNYEQYF. The CDR3, as DNA: TGTGCCAGCATTCCCGACAACTACGAGCAGTACTTC.